This T cell receptor beta chain stems from a study of response to subunit inactivated influenza vaccine. TCRdb reprocessed the RT-PCR reads with MiXCR, giving one entry per CDR3 protein. The sample includes approximately 530,000 distinct CDR3 sequences, under 8.5% of them seen just once. This clonotype was counted ten times or more. Its antigen is undetermined. CDR1 and CDR2 (germline): SQVTM, ANQGSEA. CDR3 size: 12 residues. J lost 7 bases, V lost 6 bases, and 6 bases had no gene match. Study findings and constraints: The authors proposed limited new T cell recruitment per seasonal influenza vaccination.

This chain uses TRBV29-1 with TRBJ2-1; 7 nucleotides line up with TRBD1. The TCR sequence derives from a man between 50 and 69 years old who received an inactivated influenza vaccine. Sequences were derived from PBMCs from blood, sampled less than 30 months after vaccination. In DNA, the CDR3 is TGCAGCGTAAGACAGGGTCTGAATGAGCAGTTCTTC. Encoded protein: CSVRQGLNEQFF.